This TCR beta chain was recovered during a study of Ad26.COV2.S vaccination and SARS-CoV-2 variants. Looking at the study overall: It was the COV1001 Ad26.COV2.S trial arm that included the donor. Intramuscular Ad26.COV2.S doses were given once or twice, 56 days apart.

This CDR3 region has 12 residues. Germline trimming cut 1 base from V and 7 bases from J; bases unmatched to any gene: 1. Germline lookup yields CDR1 SGHNT and CDR2 YYREEE (reference sequence). Study observations and caveats: Total T cell responses were possibly underestimated by TCR breadth and depth analyses.

The repertoire was sequenced with immunoSEQ multiplex PCR; TCRdb's copy has only in-frame clones and lacks some. The table lists over 450,000 clones, about nine tenths of them singletons. Of note for this clone: Its cognate antigen is unknown.

The treatment: over 15 received Ad26.COV2.S at low or high dose, single or two shots; five or six received placebo; per-sample allocation not given. Following the first vaccine or placebo injection, samples were taken on day 63. The vaccine delivered Wuhan-strain SARS-CoV-2 spike through an Ad26 vector. Specimen: peripheral blood, collected in a trial of Ad26.COV2.S vaccine versus placebo. The chain combines TRBV5-4 with TRBJ1-1; 7 bases match TRBD1. The source of this sequence is a person between 18 and 65 years old who received the Ad26.COV2.S COVID-19 vaccine or a placebo. CDR3 protein: CASSLWTGEAFF. CDR3 DNA: TGTGCCAGCAGCTTGTGGACAGGTGAAGCTTTCTTT.